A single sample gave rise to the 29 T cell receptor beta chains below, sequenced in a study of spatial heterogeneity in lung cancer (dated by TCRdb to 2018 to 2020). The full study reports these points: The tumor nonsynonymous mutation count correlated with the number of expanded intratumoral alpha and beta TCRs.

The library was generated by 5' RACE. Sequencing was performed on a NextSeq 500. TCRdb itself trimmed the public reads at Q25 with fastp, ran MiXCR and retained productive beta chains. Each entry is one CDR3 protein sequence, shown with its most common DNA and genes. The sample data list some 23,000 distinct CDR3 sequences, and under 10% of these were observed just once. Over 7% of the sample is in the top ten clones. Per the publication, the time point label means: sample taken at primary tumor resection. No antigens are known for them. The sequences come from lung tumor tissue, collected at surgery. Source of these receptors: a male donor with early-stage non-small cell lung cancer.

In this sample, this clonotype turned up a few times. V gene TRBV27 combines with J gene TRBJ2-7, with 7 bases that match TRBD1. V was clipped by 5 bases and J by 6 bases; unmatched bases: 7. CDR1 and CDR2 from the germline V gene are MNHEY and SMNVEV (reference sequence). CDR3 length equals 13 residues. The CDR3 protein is CASSRQGFGEQYF. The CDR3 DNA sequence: TGTGCCAGCAGTCGACAGGGATTTGGCGAGCAGTACTTC.

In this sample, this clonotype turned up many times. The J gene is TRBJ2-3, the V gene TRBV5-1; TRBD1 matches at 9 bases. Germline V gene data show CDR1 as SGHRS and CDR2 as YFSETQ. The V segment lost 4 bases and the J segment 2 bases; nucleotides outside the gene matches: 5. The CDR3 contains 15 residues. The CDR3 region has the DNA TGCGCCAGCAGCCGCGGACAGGGGACCACAGATACGCAGTATTTT. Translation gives CASSRGQGTTDTQYF.

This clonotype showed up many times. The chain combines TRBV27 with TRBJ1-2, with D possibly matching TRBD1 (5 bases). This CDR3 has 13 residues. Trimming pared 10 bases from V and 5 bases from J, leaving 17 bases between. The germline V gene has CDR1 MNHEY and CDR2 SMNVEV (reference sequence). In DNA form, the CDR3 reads TGTGCCACCCGCGGGGCAGCTTCATATGGCTACACCTTC. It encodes CATRGAASYGYTF.

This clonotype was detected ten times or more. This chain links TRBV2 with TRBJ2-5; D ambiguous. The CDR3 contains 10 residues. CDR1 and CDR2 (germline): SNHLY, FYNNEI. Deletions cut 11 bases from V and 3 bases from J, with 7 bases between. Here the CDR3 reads CAPPEETQYF. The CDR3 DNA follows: TGTGCCCCCCCTGAAGAGACCCAGTACTTC.

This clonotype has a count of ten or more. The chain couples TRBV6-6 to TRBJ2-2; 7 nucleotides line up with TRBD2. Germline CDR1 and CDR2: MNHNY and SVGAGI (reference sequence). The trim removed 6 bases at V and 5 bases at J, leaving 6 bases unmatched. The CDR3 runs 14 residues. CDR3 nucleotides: TGTGCCAGCAGCCAAGCGGGGAAAACCGGGGAGCTGTTTTTT. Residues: CASSQAGKTGELFF.

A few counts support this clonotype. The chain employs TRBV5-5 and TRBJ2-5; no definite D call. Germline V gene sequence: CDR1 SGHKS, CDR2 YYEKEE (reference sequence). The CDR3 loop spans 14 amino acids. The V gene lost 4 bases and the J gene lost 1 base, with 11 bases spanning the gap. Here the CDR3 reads CASSRRVTQETQYF. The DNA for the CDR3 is TGTGCCAGCAGCCGGAGAGTTACCCAAGAGACCCAGTACTTC.

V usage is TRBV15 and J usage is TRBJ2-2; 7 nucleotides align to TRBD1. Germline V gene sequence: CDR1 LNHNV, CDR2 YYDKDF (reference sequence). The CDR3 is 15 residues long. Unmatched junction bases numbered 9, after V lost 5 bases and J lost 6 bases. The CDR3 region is CATSPGQTIPGELFF. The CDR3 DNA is TGTGCCACCAGCCCGGGACAGACTATCCCCGGGGAGCTGTTTTTT.

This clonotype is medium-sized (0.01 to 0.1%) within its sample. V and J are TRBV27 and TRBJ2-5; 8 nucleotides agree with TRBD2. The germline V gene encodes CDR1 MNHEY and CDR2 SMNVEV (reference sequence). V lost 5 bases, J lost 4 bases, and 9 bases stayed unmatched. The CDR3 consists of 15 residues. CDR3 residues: CASSPPGLAGETQYF. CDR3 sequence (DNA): TGTGCCAGCAGTCCCCCAGGGCTAGCGGGAGAGACCCAGTACTTC.

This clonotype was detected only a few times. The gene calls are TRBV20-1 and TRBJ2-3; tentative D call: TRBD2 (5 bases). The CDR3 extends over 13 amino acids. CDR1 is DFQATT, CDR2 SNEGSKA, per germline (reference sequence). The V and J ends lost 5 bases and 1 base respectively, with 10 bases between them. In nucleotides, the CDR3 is TGCAGTGCTGGAGGTATAGGCACAGATACGCAGTATTTT. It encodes CSAGGIGTDTQYF.

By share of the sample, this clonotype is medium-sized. The CDR3 sequence is CASSLKDKINGYTF. CDR3 DNA: TGTGCCAGCAGCTTGAAAGATAAGATTAATGGCTACACCTTC. This chain joins TRBV5-4 and TRBJ1-2; D not certain. CDR3 length: 14 residues. The germline CDR1 and CDR2 sequences are SGHNT and YYREEE (reference sequence). V dropped 1 base and J dropped 6 bases, with 13 bases sitting between them. Using reference TRBV5-4 and TRBJ1-2 for the parts outside the CDR3, the full variable domain is ETGVTQSPTHLIKTRGQQVTLRCSSQSGHNTVSWYQQALGQGPQFIFQYYREEENGRGNFPPRFSGLQFPNYSSELNVNALELDDSALYLCASSLKDKINGYTFGSGTRLTVV.

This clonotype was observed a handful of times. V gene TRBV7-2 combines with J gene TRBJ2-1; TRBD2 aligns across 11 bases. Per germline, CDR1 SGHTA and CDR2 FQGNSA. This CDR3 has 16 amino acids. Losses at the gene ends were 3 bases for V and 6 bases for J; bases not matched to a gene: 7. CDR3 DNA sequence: TGTGCCAGCAGCTTCCAACCGGGACTAGCGGCCAATGAGCAGTTCTTC. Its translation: CASSFQPGLAANEQFF.

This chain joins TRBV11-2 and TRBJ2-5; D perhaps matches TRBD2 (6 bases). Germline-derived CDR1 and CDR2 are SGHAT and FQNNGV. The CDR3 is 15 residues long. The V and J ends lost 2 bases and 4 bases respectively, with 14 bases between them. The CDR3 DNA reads TGTGCCAGCAGCTTAACCCCCCGACTAGGAGAGACCCAGTACTTC. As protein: CASSLTPRLGETQYF. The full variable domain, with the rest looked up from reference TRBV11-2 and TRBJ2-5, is EAGVAQSPRYKIIEKRQSVAFWCNPISGHATLYWYQQILGQGPKLLIQFQNNGVVDDSQLPKDRFSAERLKGVDSTLKIQPAKLEDSAVYLCASSLTPRLGETQYFGPGTRLLVL.

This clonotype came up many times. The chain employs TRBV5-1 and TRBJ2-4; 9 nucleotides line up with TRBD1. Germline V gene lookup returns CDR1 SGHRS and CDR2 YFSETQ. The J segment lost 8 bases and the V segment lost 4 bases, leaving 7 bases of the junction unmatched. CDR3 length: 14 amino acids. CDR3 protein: CASSSTGGADIQYF. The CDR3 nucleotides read TGCGCCAGCAGCAGTACAGGGGGCGCGGACATTCAGTACTTC.

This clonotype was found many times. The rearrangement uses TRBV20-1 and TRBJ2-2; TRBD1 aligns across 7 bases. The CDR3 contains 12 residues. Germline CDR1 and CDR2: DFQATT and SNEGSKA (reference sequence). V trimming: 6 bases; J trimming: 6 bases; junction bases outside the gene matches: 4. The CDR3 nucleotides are TGCAGTGCACTAGGACAGGCCGGGGAGCTGTTTTTT. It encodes CSALGQAGELFF.

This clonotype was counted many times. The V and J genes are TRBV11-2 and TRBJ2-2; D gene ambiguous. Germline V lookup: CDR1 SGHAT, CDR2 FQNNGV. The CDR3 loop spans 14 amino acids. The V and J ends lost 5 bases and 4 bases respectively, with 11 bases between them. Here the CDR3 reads CASSTPGLTGELFF. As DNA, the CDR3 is TGTGCCAGCAGCACCCCGGGCCTCACCGGGGAGCTGTTTTTT.

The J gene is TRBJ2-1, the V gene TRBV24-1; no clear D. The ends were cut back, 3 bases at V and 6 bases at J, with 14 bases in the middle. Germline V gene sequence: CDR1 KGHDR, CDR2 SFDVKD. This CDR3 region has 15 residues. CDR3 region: CATSDPSLDANEQFF. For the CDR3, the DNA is TGTGCCACCAGTGATCCAAGCTTAGATGCCAATGAGCAGTTCTTC.

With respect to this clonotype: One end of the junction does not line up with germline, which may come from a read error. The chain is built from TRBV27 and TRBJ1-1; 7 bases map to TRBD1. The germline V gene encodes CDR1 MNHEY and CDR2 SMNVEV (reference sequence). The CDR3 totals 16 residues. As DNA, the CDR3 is TGTGTCAGCCGAGGACTCCAGGGGGGTAGCAGGTCTGAAGCTTTCTTT. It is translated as CVSRGLQGGSRSEAFF.

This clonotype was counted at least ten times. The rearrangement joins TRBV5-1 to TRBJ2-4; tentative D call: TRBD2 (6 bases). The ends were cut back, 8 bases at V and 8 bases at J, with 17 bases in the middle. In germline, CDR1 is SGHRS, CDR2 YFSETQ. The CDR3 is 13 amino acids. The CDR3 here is CASQLLGTDIQYF. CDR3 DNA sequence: TGCGCCAGTCAACTCCTTGGGACTGACATTCAGTACTTC.

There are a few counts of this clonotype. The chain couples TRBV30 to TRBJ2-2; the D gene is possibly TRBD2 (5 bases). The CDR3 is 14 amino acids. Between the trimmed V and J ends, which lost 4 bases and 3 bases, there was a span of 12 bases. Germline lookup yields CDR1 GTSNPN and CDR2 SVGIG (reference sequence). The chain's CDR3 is CAWTAGVYTGELFF. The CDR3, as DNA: TGTGCCTGGACCGCGGGTGTTTACACCGGGGAGCTGTTTTTT.

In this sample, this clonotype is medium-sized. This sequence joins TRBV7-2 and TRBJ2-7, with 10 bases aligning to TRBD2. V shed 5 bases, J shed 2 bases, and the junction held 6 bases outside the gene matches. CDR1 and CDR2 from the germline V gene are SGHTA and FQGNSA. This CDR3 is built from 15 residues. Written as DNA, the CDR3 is TGTGCCAGCAGCCGGACTAGCGGAAAGACCTACGAGCAGTACTTC. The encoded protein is CASSRTSGKTYEQYF.

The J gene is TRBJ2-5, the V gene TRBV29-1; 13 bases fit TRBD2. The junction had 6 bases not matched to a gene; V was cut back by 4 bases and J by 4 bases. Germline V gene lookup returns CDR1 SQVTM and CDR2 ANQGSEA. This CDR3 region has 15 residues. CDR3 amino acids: CSVGTSGSSGETQYF. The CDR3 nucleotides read TGCAGCGTTGGGACTAGCGGGAGTTCCGGAGAGACCCAGTACTTC. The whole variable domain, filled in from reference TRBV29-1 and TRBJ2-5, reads SAVISQKPSRDICQRGTSLTIQCQVDSQVTMMFWYRQQPGQSLTLIATANQGSEATYESGFVIDKFPISRPNLTFSTLTVSNMSPEDSSIYLCSVGTSGSSGETQYFGPGTRLLVL.

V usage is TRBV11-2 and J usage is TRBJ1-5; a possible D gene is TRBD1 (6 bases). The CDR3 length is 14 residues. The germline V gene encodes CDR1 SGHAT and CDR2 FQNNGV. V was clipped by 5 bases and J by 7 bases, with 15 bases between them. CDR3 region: CASSTTGGAQPQHF. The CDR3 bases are TGTGCCAGCAGCACGACCGGGGGGGCACAGCCCCAGCATTTT.

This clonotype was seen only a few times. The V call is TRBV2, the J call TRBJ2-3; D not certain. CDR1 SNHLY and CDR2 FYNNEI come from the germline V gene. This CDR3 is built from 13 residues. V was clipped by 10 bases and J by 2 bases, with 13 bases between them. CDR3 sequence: CATPGPYTDTQYF. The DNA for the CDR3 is TGTGCCACCCCCGGCCCCTACACAGATACGCAGTATTTT.

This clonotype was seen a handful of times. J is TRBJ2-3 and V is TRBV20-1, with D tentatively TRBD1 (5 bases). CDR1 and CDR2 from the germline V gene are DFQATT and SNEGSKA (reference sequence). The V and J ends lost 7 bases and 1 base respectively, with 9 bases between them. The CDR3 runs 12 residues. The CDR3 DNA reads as TGCAGTGTCAGGGCGGGCACAGATACGCAGTATTTT. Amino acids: CSVRAGTDTQYF.

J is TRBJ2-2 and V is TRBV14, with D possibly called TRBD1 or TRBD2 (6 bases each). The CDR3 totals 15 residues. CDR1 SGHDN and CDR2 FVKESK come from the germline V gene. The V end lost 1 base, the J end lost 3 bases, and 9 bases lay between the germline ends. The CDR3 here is CASSQVGGHTGELFF. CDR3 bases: TGTGCCAGCAGCCAAGTAGGGGGGCACACCGGGGAGCTGTTTTTT. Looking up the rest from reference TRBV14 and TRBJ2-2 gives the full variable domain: EAGVTQFPSHSVIEKGQTVTLRCDPISGHDNLYWYRRVMGKEIKFLLHFVKESKQDESGMPNNRFLAERTGGTYSTLKVQPAELEDSGVYFCASSQVGGHTGELFFGEGSRLTVL.

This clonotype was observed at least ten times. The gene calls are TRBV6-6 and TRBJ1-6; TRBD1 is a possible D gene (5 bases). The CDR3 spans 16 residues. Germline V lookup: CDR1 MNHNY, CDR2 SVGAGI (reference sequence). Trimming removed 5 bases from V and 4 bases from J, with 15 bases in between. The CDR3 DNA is TGTGCCAGCAGTCAGTATCTGGGGGATTATAATTCACCCCTCCACTTT. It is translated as CASSQYLGDYNSPLHF.

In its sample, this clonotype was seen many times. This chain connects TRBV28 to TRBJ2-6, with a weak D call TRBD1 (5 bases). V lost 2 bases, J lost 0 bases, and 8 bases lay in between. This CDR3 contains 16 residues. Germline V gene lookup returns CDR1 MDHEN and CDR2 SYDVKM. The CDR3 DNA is TGTGCCAGCAGTTTACGACAGTTCTCTGGGGCCAACGTCCTGACTTTC. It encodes CASSLRQFSGANVLTF.

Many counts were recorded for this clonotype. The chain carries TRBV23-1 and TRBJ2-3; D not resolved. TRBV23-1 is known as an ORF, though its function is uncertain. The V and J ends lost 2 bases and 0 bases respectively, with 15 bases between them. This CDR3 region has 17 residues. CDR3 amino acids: CASSQVGTFASTDTQYF. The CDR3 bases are TGCGCCAGCAGTCAAGTTGGTACTTTCGCTAGCACAGATACGCAGTATTTT.

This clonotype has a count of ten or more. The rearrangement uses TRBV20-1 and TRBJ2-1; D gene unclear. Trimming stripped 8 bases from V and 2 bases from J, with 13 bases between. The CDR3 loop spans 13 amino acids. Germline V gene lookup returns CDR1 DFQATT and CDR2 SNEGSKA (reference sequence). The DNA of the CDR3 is TGCAGTTGGGCATGGGCAGCCTACAATGAGCAGTTCTTC. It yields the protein CSWAWAAYNEQFF.